Listed below are T cell receptor beta chains from one sample, sequenced in a study of T cells in Graves' hyperthyroidism and ophthalmopathy. TCRdb reprocessed the multiplex PCR reads with MiXCR, giving one entry per CDR3 protein. The sample yields roughly 550,000 distinct CDR3 sequences, about 16% seen once. The sequenced material came from blood. The receptors were gathered from a woman aged 30 to 39 with Graves' ophthalmopathy. Both conserved end residues are part of each CDR3. A D gene is named only where the DNA matches it firmly. Expanded clones are given a class, and other clones once, few, many or no size at all.

clone size	V gene	J gene	D gene	CDR3 protein	CDR3 DNA
few	TRBV2	TRBJ1-5	NA	CASSESDQPQHF	TGTGCCAGCAGTGAATCTGATCAGCCCCAGCATTTT
NA	TRBV28	TRBJ2-1	TRBD2	CASKAGGYNEQFF	TGTGCCAGCAAAGCGGGGGGATACAATGAGCAGTTCTTC
many	TRBV12-3/TRBV12-4	TRBJ2-3	NA	CASYPQGGTQYF	TGTGCCAGTTACCCCCAGGGTGGTACGCAGTATTTT
few	TRBV6-9	TRBJ2-7	TRBD2	CASSFTSEHEQYF	TGTGCCAGCAGTTTCACTAGCGAGCACGAGCAGTACTTC
few	TRBV24-1	TRBJ1-5	NA	CATSGSSVQPQHF	TGTGCCACCAGTGGAAGTAGCGTCCAGCCCCAGCATTTT
many	TRBV28	TRBJ1-1	NA	CASSPQVAEAFF	TGTGCCAGCAGTCCGCAGGTGGCCGAAGCTTTCTTT
many	TRBV3-1	TRBJ1-2	TRBD1	CASSQDHRGEYGYTF	TGTGCCAGCAGCCAAGATCACAGGGGGGAGTATGGCTACACCTTC
few	TRBV5-1	TRBJ2-6	NA	CASSFGGLSGANVLTF	TGCGCCAGCAGCTTTGGGGGACTTTCTGGGGCCAACGTCCTGACTTTC
many	TRBV5-1	TRBJ2-1	TRBD2	CASSQLAGGSSSYNEQFF	TGCGCCAGCAGCCAACTAGCGGGAGGCTCCAGCTCCTACAATGAGCAGTTCTTC
many	TRBV7-9	TRBJ2-1	TRBD1	CASTLGQGANEQFF	TGTGCCAGCACCCTGGGACAGGGGGCGAATGAGCAGTTCTTC
NA	TRBV29-1	TRBJ2-3	TRBD2	CSVSPGGGTDTQYF	TGCAGCGTTTCACCGGGAGGCGGGACAGATACGCAGTATTTT
many	TRBV20-1	TRBJ2-1	TRBD2	CSAHGLAQGNEQFF	TGCAGTGCTCATGGACTAGCACAAGGCAATGAGCAGTTCTTC
NA	TRBV19	TRBJ2-1	NA	CASRWVAESSSYNEQFF	TGTGCCAGTAGATGGGTTGCGGAGTCGAGCTCCTACAATGAGCAGTTCTTC
few	TRBV4-1	TRBJ2-3	NA	CASSQGSGPFSTDTQYF	TGCGCCAGCAGCCAAGGGTCGGGGCCATTTAGCACAGATACGCAGTATTTT
many	TRBV7-8	TRBJ1-1	NA	CASSLPGSPVEAFF	TGTGCCAGCAGCTTACCGGGGTCCCCTGTCGAAGCTTTCTTT
many	TRBV2	TRBJ2-3	TRBD2	CASRTSGRTDTQYF	TGTGCCAGCAGAACTAGCGGGAGGACAGATACGCAGTATTTT
few	TRBV9	TRBJ2-5	NA	CASSVEPSQGETQYF	TGTGCCAGCAGCGTAGAACCATCTCAGGGGGAGACCCAGTACTTC
NA	TRBV12-3/TRBV12-4	TRBJ1-5	TRBD1	CASSPRDSHQPQHF	TGTGCCAGCAGCCCCCGGGACAGTCATCAGCCCCAGCATTTT
few	TRBV4-1	TRBJ2-5	NA	CASSQGARPQGQTQYF	TGCGCCAGCAGCCAAGGAGCCCGTCCTCAGGGGCAGACCCAGTACTTC
NA	TRBV6-1	TRBJ2-1	TRBD2	CASSHSGTISYNEQFF	TGTGCCAGCAGCCATAGCGGGACAATTTCCTACAATGAGCAGTTCTTC